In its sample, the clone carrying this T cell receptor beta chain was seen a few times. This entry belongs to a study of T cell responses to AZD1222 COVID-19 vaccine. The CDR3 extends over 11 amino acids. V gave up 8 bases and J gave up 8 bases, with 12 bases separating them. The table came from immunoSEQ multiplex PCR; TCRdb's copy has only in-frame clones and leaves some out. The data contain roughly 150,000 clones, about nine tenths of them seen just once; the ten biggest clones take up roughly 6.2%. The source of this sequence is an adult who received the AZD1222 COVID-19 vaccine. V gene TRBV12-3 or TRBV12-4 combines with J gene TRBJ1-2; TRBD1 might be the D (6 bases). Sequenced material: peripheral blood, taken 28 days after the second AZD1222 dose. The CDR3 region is CASAIGGGYTF. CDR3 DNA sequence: TGTGCCAGCGCTATTGGGGGCGGCTACACCTTC.